The source of this TCR beta chain is a study of PD-1 blockade in classical Hodgkin lymphoma. Sequencing used immunoSEQ multiplex PCR; TCRdb keeps in-frame clones, though not all of them. The table has 50,000 or so clones, 86% seen once. The sample's time point: cycle 4 day 1 (C4D1), after 6 weeks of nivolumab. Patients all relapsed after autologous stem cell transplantation, and there was variation in brentuximab vedotin exposure. A note on this clone: Its antigen is still unknown.

V was shortened by 3 bases and J by 8 bases, with 10 bases between the two germline ends. The CDR3 has 11 residues. CDR1 is SQVTM and CDR2 is ANQGSEA in the germline V gene. Regarding the study as a whole: Baseline TCR diversity was reportedly lower in newly diagnosed patients than healthy donors. The baseline diversity of complete responders showed similarity to that of newly diagnosed patients. The causes of the repertoire differences, possibly disease activity or prior therapy, remain undefined.

Sample: peripheral blood mononuclear cells (PBMCs), taken before the fourth cycle of nivolumab. The J gene is TRBJ1-2, the V gene TRBV29-1; weak D call: TRBD1 (5 bases). This clonotype was obtained from a human donor with classical Hodgkin lymphoma. CDR3 protein: CSVEGGEGYTF. CDR3 nucleotide sequence: TGCAGCGTTGAGGGGGGGGAAGGCTACACCTTC.